These 26 T cell receptor beta chains share one sample of origin, sequenced in a study of beta chain features in type 1 diabetes. Overall study findings and caveats: The study found moderately but significantly shorter TCRB CDR3s in all four CD4+ subsets of Type 1 diabetes patients.

Their cognate antigens are unknown. Expressed TCRB transcripts got sequenced, as all isolated RNA was reverse transcribed. Profiled with immunoSEQ multiplex PCR; TCRdb holds only in-frame clones, not every one. This sample has more than 25,000 clones, with roughly 56% found just once. Sequencing was done on a sample of Tregs from blood. All receptors come from a woman aged 18-29 years with type 1 diabetes.

The sample holds a few counts of this clone. This sequence joins TRBV5-1 and TRBJ1-2; D is uncertain. Trimming left V 0 bases short and J 4 bases short, with 7 bases between. The CDR3 sequence is 13 residues long. From germline, CDR1 is SGHRS and CDR2 YFSETQ. The DNA for the CDR3 is TGCGCCAGCAGCTTGGACGGGATCTATGGCTACACCTTC. Protein: CASSLDGIYGYTF.

This clone was observed a few times. The chain has TRBV11-2 and TRBJ2-1; the D gene is possibly TRBD2 (6 bases). This CDR3 has 16 residues. V lost 5 bases to trimming and J lost 0 bases, with 14 bases between them. Germline V CDR1 and CDR2: SGHAT, FQNNGV. CDR3 sequence: CASSPLAGSSYNEQFF. In nucleotides, the CDR3 is TGTGCCAGCAGCCCTCTGGCGGGGAGCTCCTACAATGAGCAGTTCTTC.

This clone is termed medium-sized. The chain couples TRBV6-1 to TRBJ2-2, with D possibly TRBD1 on 6 matching bases. V was shortened by 6 bases and J by 7 bases, with 12 bases between the two germline ends. Germline V CDR1 and CDR2: MNHNS, SASEGT. This CDR3 is 13 amino acids long. The CDR3 DNA reads TGTGCCAGCAGAAGACAGGATATCGGGGAGCTGTTTTTT. This translates into CASRRQDIGELFF.

V usage is TRBV18 and J usage is TRBJ2-7, with a possible D match to TRBD2 (6 bases). The CDR3 covers 15 residues. The V end lost 0 bases, the J end lost 0 bases, and 9 bases lay between the germline ends. CDR1 and CDR2 from the germline V gene are KGHSH and LQKENI. CDR3 nucleotide sequence: TGTGCCAGCTCACCACCGTCCGGGGGCTCCTACGAGCAGTACTTC. Its protein product is CASSPPSGGSYEQYF. Filled out from reference TRBV18 and TRBJ2-7, the complete variable domain reads NAGVMQNPRHLVRRRGQEARLRCSPMKGHSHVYWYRQLPEEGLKFMVYLQKENIIDESGMPKERFSAEFPKEGPSILRIQQVVRGDSAAYFCASSPPSGGSYEQYFGPGTRLTVT.

This chain uses TRBV29-1 with TRBJ2-2; TRBD1 aligns across 8 bases. The junction had 7 bases not matched to a gene; V was cut back by 4 bases and J by 6 bases. Looked up from germline, CDR1 is SQVTM and CDR2 is ANQGSEA. CDR3 size: 14 residues. The CDR3 region is CSVAQQGVAGELFF. For the CDR3, the DNA is TGCAGCGTTGCCCAACAGGGGGTCGCCGGGGAGCTGTTTTTT.

The chain recombines TRBV19 with TRBJ1-3, with D tentatively TRBD1 (5 bases). The CDR3 is 14 amino acids. V was cut by 3 bases and J by 2 bases, with 8 bases left in between. The V gene's germline CDR1 is LNHDA and CDR2 SQIVND (reference sequence). The CDR3 reads CASSIGGTGNTIYF. As DNA, the CDR3 is TGTGCCAGTAGTATCGGGGGAACTGGAAACACCATATATTTT. The variable domain in full, with the rest retrieved from reference TRBV19 and TRBJ1-3, is DGGITQSPKYLFRKEGQNVTLSCEQNLNHDAMYWYRQDPGQGLRLIYYSQIVNDFQKGDIAEGYSVSREKKESFPLTVTSAQKNPTAFYLCASSIGGTGNTIYFGEGSWLTVV.

This clone was counted a few times. The chain joins TRBV28 to TRBJ2-1; D gene ambiguous. Germline assignment: CDR1 MDHEN and CDR2 SYDVKM. This CDR3 contains 16 residues. V was cut by 4 bases and J by 0 bases, with 13 bases left in between. This CDR3 is CASSSLGQSSYNEQFF. The CDR3 coding sequence is TGTGCCAGCAGTTCCCTGGGCCAGAGCTCCTACAATGAGCAGTTCTTC.

The chain recombines TRBV30 with TRBJ2-1; 14 nucleotides line up with TRBD2. Germline assignment: CDR1 GTSNPN and CDR2 SVGIG (reference sequence). With 3 bases clipped from V and 6 bases from J, the junction kept 1 base outside the gene matches. The CDR3 sequence is 14 residues long. The CDR3 loop reads CAWRGLAGVNEQFF. The CDR3 nucleotides read TGTGCCTGGAGGGGACTAGCGGGGGTCAATGAGCAGTTCTTC.

V gene TRBV30 combines with J gene TRBJ1-1, with 10 nucleotides matching TRBD1. Per the germline V gene, CDR1 is GTSNPN and CDR2 is SVGIG (reference sequence). Trimming removed 3 bases from V and 2 bases from J; junction bases left unmatched: 6. CDR3 size: 15 residues. This CDR3 is CAWSMGDRGNTEAFF. CDR3 coding DNA: TGTGCCTGGAGCATGGGGGACAGGGGCAACACTGAAGCTTTCTTT. The full variable domain, completed using reference TRBV30 and TRBJ1-1, is SQTIHQWPATLVQPVGSPLSLECTVEGTSNPNLYWYRQAAGRGLQLLFYSVGIGQISSEVPQNLSASRPQDRQFILSSKKLLLSDSGFYLCAWSMGDRGNTEAFFGQGTRLTVV.

The gene calls are TRBV25-1 and TRBJ2-5; 9 positions match TRBD1. The J call may be mistaken, given a closer DNA end match to TRBJ2-7. The germline gives CDR1 MGHDK, CDR2 SYGVNS. This CDR3 region has 15 residues. CDR3 sequence (DNA): TGTGCCAACCTACAGGGGGCGAAAGGGGCCTACGAGCAGTACTTC. Protein product: CANLQGAKGAYEQYF.

This clone was seen only a few times. This chain uses TRBV7-2 with TRBJ2-1; D is uncertain. Per germline, CDR1 SGHTA and CDR2 FQGNSA. The V end was cut by 3 bases, the J end by 0 bases, with 15 bases between. The CDR3 extends over 17 amino acids. The CDR3 region is CASSFQSTGSSYNEQFF. CDR3 coding DNA: TGTGCCAGCAGCTTCCAGTCGACTGGCAGCTCCTACAATGAGCAGTTCTTC.

This clone was seen a few times. The rearrangement joins TRBV28 to TRBJ2-5; 8 positions match TRBD1. V trimming: 7 bases; J trimming: 4 bases; junction bases outside the gene matches: 11. Germline lookup yields CDR1 MDHEN and CDR2 SYDVKM. CDR3 length equals 15 residues. In DNA form, the CDR3 reads TGTGCCAGCACCCGTCCCGGGACAGGCGGAGAGACCCAGTACTTC. Its protein product is CASTRPGTGGETQYF.

The J gene is TRBJ2-3, the V gene TRBV10-3, with TRBD2 identical over 12 bases. The CDR3 sequence is 16 residues long. Germline V lookup: CDR1 ENHRY, CDR2 SYGVKD. Trimming removed 5 bases from V and 8 bases from J; junction bases left unmatched: 11. The CDR3 DNA reads TGTGCCATCAGTACTCGTCTAGCGGGAGGGCCTGGTACGCAGTATTTT. Protein sequence: CAISTRLAGGPGTQYF.

This clone was found a few times. The J gene is TRBJ1-2, the V gene TRBV10-2, with D unclear. The germline V gene encodes CDR1 WSHSY and CDR2 SAAADI. Trimming cost V 0 bases and J 1 base, with 3 bases left between them. The CDR3 is 13 amino acids. The CDR3 DNA sequence: TGCGCCAGCAGTGAGTCTTATAACTATGGCTACACCTTC. Its translation is CASSESYNYGYTF.

The V call is TRBV10-3, the J call TRBJ2-7, with 12 bases that match TRBD1. V gave up 6 bases and J gave up 7 bases; unmatched junction bases: 7. Germline V gives CDR1 ENHRY, CDR2 SYGVKD. The CDR3 has 14 residues. The DNA of the CDR3 is TGTGCCATCAGGGGACAGGGGGCACCTGGGGAGCAGTACTTC. Protein sequence: CAIRGQGAPGEQYF.

V usage is TRBV5-1 and J usage is TRBJ2-5; 9 bases are a match to TRBD1. Germline values: CDR1 SGHRS, CDR2 YFSETQ. The junction had 6 bases not matched to a gene; V was cut back by 4 bases and J by 5 bases. This CDR3 contains 14 residues. CDR3 region: CASSPGTGTETQYF. CDR3 coding DNA: TGCGCCAGCAGCCCCGGGACAGGGACGGAGACCCAGTACTTC.

In DNA, the CDR3 is TGTGCCAGCAGTGCGGGGGAGCAGTACTTC. Its translation is CASSAGEQYF. The rearrangement uses TRBV2 and TRBJ2-7; D perhaps matches TRBD2 (5 bases). V lost 4 bases and J 7 bases, leaving 5 bases between the germline ends. This CDR3 contains 10 residues. Looked up from germline, CDR1 is SNHLY and CDR2 is FYNNEI.

The chain joins TRBV5-1 to TRBJ1-2; D may be TRBD1 (5 bases). V was shortened by 0 bases and J by 8 bases, with 20 bases between the two germline ends. Germline CDR1 and CDR2: SGHRS and YFSETQ. This CDR3 region has 16 residues. CDR3 amino acids: CASSLAQGRGNTGYTF. CDR3 sequence (DNA): TGCGCCAGCAGCTTGGCGCAGGGTCGTGGCAATACGGGCTACACCTTC.

This clone was counted only a few times. The chain uses TRBV7-8 and TRBJ2-1, with 7 bases matching TRBD2. From germline, CDR1 is SGHVS and CDR2 FQNEAQ. V was pared by 6 bases and J by 8 bases, with 13 bases of the junction left unmatched. The CDR3 contains 15 residues. The CDR3: CASSPTRDYRYEQFF. In DNA form, the CDR3 reads TGTGCCAGCAGTCCGACCCGGGACTATCGATATGAGCAGTTCTTC.

The chain combines TRBV30 with TRBJ1-2; possibly TRBD1 for D (5 bases). This CDR3 region has 13 residues. Germline loops: CDR1 GTSNPN, CDR2 SVGIG (reference sequence). The V end was cut by 4 bases, the J end by 1 base, with 10 bases between. The CDR3 reads CAWKGRDNYGYTF. For the CDR3, the DNA is TGTGCCTGGAAAGGCAGGGATAACTATGGCTACACCTTC.

The chain combines TRBV10-3 with TRBJ1-1; possibly TRBD1 for D (6 bases). The CDR3 runs 13 residues. CDR1 ENHRY and CDR2 SYGVKD come from the germline V gene. The V end lost 6 bases, the J end lost 6 bases, and 14 bases lay between the germline ends. CDR3 coding DNA: TGTGCCATCAGCCAGGACAGCTCTTCTGAAGCTTTCTTT. Protein sequence: CAISQDSSSEAFF.

The chain combines TRBV5-1 with TRBJ2-5; the match to TRBD1 covers 10 bases. CDR3 length: 15 residues. V shed 1 base and J 3 bases; nucleotides not matched to a gene: 3. In germline, CDR1 is SGHRS, CDR2 YFSETQ. This CDR3 reads CASSLSGTGEETQYF. CDR3 in DNA: TGCGCCAGCAGCTTGTCCGGGACAGGGGAAGAGACCCAGTACTTC.

The chain recombines TRBV28 with TRBJ2-7, with 8 bases fitting TRBD2. The CDR3 spans 14 residues. Germline values: CDR1 MDHEN, CDR2 SYDVKM. Losses at the gene ends were 6 bases for V and 6 bases for J; bases not matched to a gene: 10. The CDR3 DNA reads as TGTGCCAGCAGCTTCGGGGGGGTTGGGCTCGAGCAGTACTTC. Protein sequence: CASSFGGVGLEQYF.

The V gene is TRBV10-3, the J gene TRBJ2-7, with 10 bases matching TRBD1. This CDR3 has 15 residues. CDR1 and CDR2 from the germline V gene are ENHRY and SYGVKD. The junction had 5 bases not matched to a gene; V was cut back by 3 bases and J by 3 bases. Written as DNA, the CDR3 is TGTGCCATCAGTGATTCTCGGACAGGGGGCTACGAGCAGTACTTC. Translation gives CAISDSRTGGYEQYF.

This sequence joins TRBV11-3 and TRBJ2-3; tentatively, D is TRBD2 (6 bases). Trimming took 6 bases from V and 1 from J, leaving 26 bases between them. Germline CDR1 SGHNT, CDR2 YENEEA. This CDR3 contains 19 residues. CDR3: CASSSGAGTVLGGTDTQYF. Here the CDR3 DNA reads TGTGCCAGCAGTTCCGGGGCCGGGACTGTACTAGGTGGCACAGATACGCAGTATTTT.

This clone occurred once. The chain recombines TRBV10-3 with TRBJ2-1; D is undetermined. This CDR3 spans 13 amino acids. Germline assignment: CDR1 ENHRY and CDR2 SYGVKD. Trimming left V 3 bases short and J 4 bases short, with 7 bases between. This chain's CDR3 is CAISESDYNEQFF. DNA of the CDR3: TGTGCCATCAGTGAATCAGATTACAATGAGCAGTTCTTC.